This T cell receptor beta chain was identified in a study of early T cells in non-severe SARS-CoV-2 infection. Notes on the study in general: Matches to VDJdb favored anti-spike CD8 responses and missed private and CD4 specificities.

TCRdb reanalysed the 5' RACE reads using MiXCR and keeps one entry per CDR3 protein. Of about 100,000 distinct CDR3 sequences in the sample, roughly 11% were seen once. Per the germline V gene, CDR1 is LGHNA and CDR2 is YSLEER. Trimming stripped 1 base from V and 3 bases from J, with 10 bases between. The CDR3 is made up of 16 amino acids. This clonotype was detected ten times or more. What it binds is unknown. This TCR came from an adult who was a healthcare worker with PCR-confirmed SARS-CoV-2 infection or an uninfected control (not recorded which). The chain has TRBV4-3 and TRBJ2-6; D is uncertain. The specimen sequenced was whole blood. CDR3 sequence: CASSQARSIGANVLTF. The CDR3 DNA reads as TGCGCCAGCAGCCAAGCACGGTCCATTGGGGCCAACGTCCTGACTTTC.